This is a list of T cell receptor beta chains from one sample in a study of T cell repertoires in cytomegalovirus infection. TCRdb reprocessed the reads with MiXCR, giving one entry per CDR3 protein. This repertoire shows about 920,000 distinct CDR3 sequences, approximately 31% found once; its top ten account for roughly 13%. Their cognate antigens are unknown. The source was cultured CD8+ T cells from PBMCs, collected from culture after CMV antigen stimulation. The receptors were sampled from a human donor in good health (CMV status not recorded). Some clones in this sample may be carry-over from other donors' samples. Both conserved end residues are part of each CDR3. Each record gives: V gene, J gene, clone size, D gene, CDR3 protein, CDR3 DNA. D genes are given only for firm matches. A row's size may be missing; if present it is once, few, many or a size class.

V gene: TRBV11-3; J gene: TRBJ2-7; clone size: -; D gene: -; CDR3 protein: CASSSGLGSYEQYF; CDR3 DNA: TGTGCCAGCAGCTCCGGTCTCGGTTCTTACGAGCAGTACTTC
V gene: TRBV20-1; J gene: TRBJ2-3; clone size: few; D gene: TRBD2; CDR3 protein: CSARDPPGLAGGLGTDTQYF; CDR3 DNA: TGCAGTGCTAGAGACCCACCGGGACTAGCGGGGGGGCTGGGCACAGATACGCAGTATTTT
V gene: TRBV7-9; J gene: TRBJ1-5; clone size: few; D gene: -; CDR3 protein: CASSLEGLSQPQHF; CDR3 DNA: TGTGCCAGCAGCTTAGAGGGCCTATCTCAGCCCCAGCATTTT
V gene: TRBV10-2; J gene: TRBJ2-5; clone size: few; D gene: TRBD2; CDR3 protein: CASSESRRELYQETQYF; CDR3 DNA: TGCGCCAGCAGTGAGTCGAGGCGGGAGCTGTACCAAGAGACCCAGTACTTC
V gene: TRBV7-9; J gene: TRBJ2-1; clone size: few; D gene: -; CDR3 protein: CASSLAGGGNNEQFF; CDR3 DNA: TGTGCCAGCAGCTTAGCGGGGGGCGGAAACAATGAGCAGTTCTTC
V gene: TRBV19; J gene: TRBJ1-2; clone size: -; D gene: -; CDR3 protein: CASSRWTRDGYTF; CDR3 DNA: TGTGCCAGTAGCCGATGGACGAGGGACGGCTACACCTTC
V gene: TRBV11-2; J gene: TRBJ1-2; clone size: few; D gene: -; CDR3 protein: CASSPGVVLNYGYTF; CDR3 DNA: TGTGCCAGCAGCCCAGGGGTGGTCCTGAACTATGGCTACACCTTC
V gene: TRBV7-6; J gene: TRBJ2-1; clone size: many; D gene: -; CDR3 protein: CASSFGPSSYNEQFF; CDR3 DNA: TGTGCCAGCAGCTTTGGACCTAGCTCCTACAATGAGCAGTTCTTC
V gene: TRBV7-8; J gene: TRBJ1-1; clone size: many; D gene: -; CDR3 protein: CASSPSGGLHTEAFF; CDR3 DNA: TGTGCCAGCAGCCCCTCTGGGGGTTTGCACACTGAAGCTTTCTTT
V gene: TRBV6-5; J gene: TRBJ2-5; clone size: -; D gene: -; CDR3 protein: CASSSGPYQETQYF; CDR3 DNA: TGTGCCAGCAGTTCAGGGCCTTACCAAGAGACCCAGTACTTC
V gene: TRBV20-1; J gene: TRBJ2-7; clone size: -; D gene: -; CDR3 protein: CSARDLDRPFTYEQYF; CDR3 DNA: TGCAGTGCTAGAGATCTTGACAGGCCGTTCACCTACGAGCAGTACTTC
V gene: TRBV29-1; J gene: TRBJ1-1; clone size: -; D gene: TRBD1; CDR3 protein: CSVPTGTGGNTEAFF; CDR3 DNA: TGCAGCGTTCCGACAGGGACTGGGGGGAACACTGAAGCTTTCTTT
V gene: TRBV2; J gene: TRBJ2-6; clone size: few; D gene: -; CDR3 protein: CASSPRRGVTGANVLTF; CDR3 DNA: TGTGCCAGCAGTCCCCGGAGGGGGGTGACTGGGGCCAACGTCCTGACTTTC
V gene: TRBV7-3; J gene: TRBJ2-1; clone size: -; D gene: -; CDR3 protein: CASSAPIASSYNEQFF; CDR3 DNA: TGTGCCAGCAGCGCGCCCATAGCGAGCTCCTACAATGAGCAGTTCTTC
V gene: TRBV7-3; J gene: TRBJ2-5; clone size: -; D gene: -; CDR3 protein: CASSLDPYQETQYF; CDR3 DNA: TGTGCCAGCAGCTTAGACCCGTACCAAGAGACCCAGTACTTC
V gene: TRBV12-3/TRBV12-4; J gene: TRBJ1-4; clone size: -; D gene: TRBD1; CDR3 protein: CASSLGTGRQKLFF; CDR3 DNA: TGTGCCAGCAGTTTAGGGACAGGGAGGCAAAAACTGTTTTTT
V gene: TRBV4-2; J gene: TRBJ2-7; clone size: -; D gene: TRBD2; CDR3 protein: CASSQNPAGAGVYEQYF; CDR3 DNA: TGTGCCAGCAGCCAAAATCCAGCGGGGGCCGGAGTCTACGAGCAGTACTTC
V gene: TRBV11-2; J gene: TRBJ2-2; clone size: -; D gene: TRBD1; CDR3 protein: CASSLGGQGQHTGELFF; CDR3 DNA: TGTGCCAGCAGCTTAGGGGGACAGGGGCAGCACACCGGGGAGCTGTTTTTT
V gene: TRBV12-3/TRBV12-4; J gene: TRBJ2-7; clone size: few; D gene: -; CDR3 protein: CASSSPAKGIYEQYF; CDR3 DNA: TGTGCCAGCAGTTCCCCAGCGAAGGGTATCTACGAGCAGTACTTC
V gene: TRBV24-1; J gene: TRBJ2-1; clone size: many; D gene: TRBD1; CDR3 protein: CATGTGDYNEQFF; CDR3 DNA: TGTGCCACCGGGACAGGGGATTACAATGAGCAGTTCTTC
V gene: TRBV27; J gene: TRBJ2-1; clone size: -; D gene: -; CDR3 protein: CASTFRQGVYNEQFF; CDR3 DNA: TGTGCCAGCACCTTTCGGCAGGGCGTCTACAATGAGCAGTTCTTC
V gene: TRBV19; J gene: TRBJ1-4; clone size: few; D gene: -; CDR3 protein: CASSSPRDGNEKLFF; CDR3 DNA: TGTGCCAGTAGTTCGCCTCGGGACGGGAATGAAAAACTGTTTTTT
V gene: TRBV10-3; J gene: TRBJ2-1; clone size: few; D gene: TRBD2; CDR3 protein: CAISERASGGVGDEQFF; CDR3 DNA: TGTGCCATCAGTGAGCGGGCTAGCGGGGGAGTGGGCGATGAGCAGTTCTTC
V gene: TRBV12-3/TRBV12-4; J gene: TRBJ2-7; clone size: -; D gene: TRBD2; CDR3 protein: CASTSGGSSYEQYF; CDR3 DNA: TGTGCCAGCACCTCGGGGGGGAGCTCCTACGAGCAGTACTTC
V gene: TRBV7-2; J gene: TRBJ1-5; clone size: many; D gene: -; CDR3 protein: CASSLVRSNQPQHF; CDR3 DNA: TGTGCCAGCAGCTTAGTTAGGAGCAATCAGCCCCAGCATTTT
V gene: TRBV9; J gene: TRBJ2-3; clone size: -; D gene: TRBD2; CDR3 protein: CASSVEGGTSGTDTQYF; CDR3 DNA: TGTGCCAGCAGCGTAGAGGGGGGGACTAGCGGGACAGATACGCAGTATTTT
V gene: TRBV19; J gene: TRBJ2-3; clone size: -; D gene: TRBD2; CDR3 protein: CASSPAGGRDTQYF; CDR3 DNA: TGTGCCAGTAGTCCAGCGGGGGGGCGCGATACGCAGTATTTT